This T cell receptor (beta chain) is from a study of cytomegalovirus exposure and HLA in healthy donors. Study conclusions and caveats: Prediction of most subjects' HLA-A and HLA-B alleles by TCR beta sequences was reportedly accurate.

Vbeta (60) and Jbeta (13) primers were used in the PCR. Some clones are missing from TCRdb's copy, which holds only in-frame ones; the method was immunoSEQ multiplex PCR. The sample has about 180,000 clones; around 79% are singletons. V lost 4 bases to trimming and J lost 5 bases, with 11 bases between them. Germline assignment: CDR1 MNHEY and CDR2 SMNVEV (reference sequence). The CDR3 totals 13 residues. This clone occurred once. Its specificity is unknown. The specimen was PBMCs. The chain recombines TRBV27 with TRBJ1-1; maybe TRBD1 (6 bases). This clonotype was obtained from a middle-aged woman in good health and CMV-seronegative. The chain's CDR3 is CASSSQGKTEAFF. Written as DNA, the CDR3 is TGTGCCAGCAGTTCGCAGGGGAAGACTGAAGCTTTCTTT.